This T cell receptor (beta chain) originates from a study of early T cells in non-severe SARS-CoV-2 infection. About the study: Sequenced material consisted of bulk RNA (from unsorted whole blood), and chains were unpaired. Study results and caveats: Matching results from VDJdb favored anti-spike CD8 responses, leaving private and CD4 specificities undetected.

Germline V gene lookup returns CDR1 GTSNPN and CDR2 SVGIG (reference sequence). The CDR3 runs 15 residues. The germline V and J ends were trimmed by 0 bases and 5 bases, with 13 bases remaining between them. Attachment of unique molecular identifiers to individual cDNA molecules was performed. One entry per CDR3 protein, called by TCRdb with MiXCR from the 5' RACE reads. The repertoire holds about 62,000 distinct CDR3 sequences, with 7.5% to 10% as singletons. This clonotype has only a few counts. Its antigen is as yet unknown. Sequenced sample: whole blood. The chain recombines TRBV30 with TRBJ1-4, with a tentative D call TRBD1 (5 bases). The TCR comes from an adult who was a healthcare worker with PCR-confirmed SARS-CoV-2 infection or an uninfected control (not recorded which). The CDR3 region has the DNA TGTGCCTGGAGTGTACGGGACCGAGGGAATGAAAAACTGTTTTTT. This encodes CAWSVRDRGNEKLFF.